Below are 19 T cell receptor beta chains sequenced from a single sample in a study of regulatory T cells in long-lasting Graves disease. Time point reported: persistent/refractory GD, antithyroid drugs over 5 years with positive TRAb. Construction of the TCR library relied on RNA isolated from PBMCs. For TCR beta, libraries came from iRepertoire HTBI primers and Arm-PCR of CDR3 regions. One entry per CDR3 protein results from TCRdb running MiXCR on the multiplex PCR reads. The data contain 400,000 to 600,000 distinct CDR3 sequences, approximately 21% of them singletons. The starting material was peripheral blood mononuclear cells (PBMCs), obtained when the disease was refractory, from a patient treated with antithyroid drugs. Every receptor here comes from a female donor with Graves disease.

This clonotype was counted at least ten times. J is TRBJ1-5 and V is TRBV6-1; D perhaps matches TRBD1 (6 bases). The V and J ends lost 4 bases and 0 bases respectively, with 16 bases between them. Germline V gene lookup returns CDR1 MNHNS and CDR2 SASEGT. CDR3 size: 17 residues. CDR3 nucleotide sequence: TGTGCCAGCAGTGGATATCGACAGGCTTATAGCAATCAGCCCCAGCATTTT. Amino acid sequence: CASSGYRQAYSNQPQHF.

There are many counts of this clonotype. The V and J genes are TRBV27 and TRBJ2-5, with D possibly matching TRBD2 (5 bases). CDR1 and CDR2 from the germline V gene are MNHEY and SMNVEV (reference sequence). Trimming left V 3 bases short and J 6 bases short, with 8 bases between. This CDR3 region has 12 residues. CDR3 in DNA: TGTGCCAGCAGTTTGCTGACTAAGACCCAGTACTTC. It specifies CASSLLTKTQYF.

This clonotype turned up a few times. CDR3 DNA: TGTGCCAGCAGTTTTTCGGGACAGGGGTTCTACGAGCAGTACTTC. Protein: CASSFSGQGFYEQYF. The genes are TRBV28 and TRBJ2-7; 10 nucleotides align to TRBD1. CDR3 length equals 15 residues. Germline V gives CDR1 MDHEN, CDR2 SYDVKM. J lost 3 bases, V lost 3 bases, and 5 bases had no gene match.

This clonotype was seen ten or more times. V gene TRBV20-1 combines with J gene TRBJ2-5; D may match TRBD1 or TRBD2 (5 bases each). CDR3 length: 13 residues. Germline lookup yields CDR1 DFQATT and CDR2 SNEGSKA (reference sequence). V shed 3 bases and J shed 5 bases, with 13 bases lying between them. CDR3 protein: CSASGALGETQYF. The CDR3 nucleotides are TGCAGTGCTAGCGGGGCCTTGGGGGAGACCCAGTACTTC.

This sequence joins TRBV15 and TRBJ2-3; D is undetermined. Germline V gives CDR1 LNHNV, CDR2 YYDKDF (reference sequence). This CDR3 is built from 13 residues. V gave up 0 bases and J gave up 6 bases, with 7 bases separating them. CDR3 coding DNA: TGTGCCACCAGCAGAGATAGAAGGGATACGCAGTATTTT. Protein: CATSRDRRDTQYF.

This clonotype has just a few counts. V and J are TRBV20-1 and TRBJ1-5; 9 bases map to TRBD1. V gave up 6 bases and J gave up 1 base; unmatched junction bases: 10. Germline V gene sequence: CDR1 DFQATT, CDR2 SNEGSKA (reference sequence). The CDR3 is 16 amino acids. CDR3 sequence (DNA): TGCAGTGCAGCGGGACAGGGCGCGACGAGCAATCAGCCCCAGCATTTT. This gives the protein CSAAGQGATSNQPQHF.

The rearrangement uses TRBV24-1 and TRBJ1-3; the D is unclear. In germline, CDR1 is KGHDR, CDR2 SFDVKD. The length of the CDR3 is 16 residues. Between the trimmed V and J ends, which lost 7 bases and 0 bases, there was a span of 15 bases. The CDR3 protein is CATSREEGHSGNTIYF. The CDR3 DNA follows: TGTGCCACCAGCCGGGAGGAGGGCCACTCTGGAAACACCATATATTTT.

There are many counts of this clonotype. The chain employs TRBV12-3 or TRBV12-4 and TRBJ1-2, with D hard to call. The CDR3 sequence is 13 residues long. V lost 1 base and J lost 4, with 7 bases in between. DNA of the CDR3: TGTGCCAGCAGTTTAGTGAGGGCCTATGGCTACACCTTC. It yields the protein CASSLVRAYGYTF.

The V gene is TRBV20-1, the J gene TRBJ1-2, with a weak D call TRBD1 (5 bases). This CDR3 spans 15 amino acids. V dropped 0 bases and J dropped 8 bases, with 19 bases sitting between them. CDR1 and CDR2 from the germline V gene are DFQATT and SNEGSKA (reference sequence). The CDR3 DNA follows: TGCAGTGCTAGAGATGGAACCGGGACCGCCGGCGGCTACACCTTC. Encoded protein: CSARDGTGTAGGYTF.

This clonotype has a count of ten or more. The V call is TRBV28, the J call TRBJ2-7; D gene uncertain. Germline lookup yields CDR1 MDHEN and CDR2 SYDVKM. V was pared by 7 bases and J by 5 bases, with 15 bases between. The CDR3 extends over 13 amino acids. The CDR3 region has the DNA TGTGCCAGCACCCAGCGAAGTGGTGACGAGCAGTACTTC. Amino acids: CASTQRSGDEQYF.

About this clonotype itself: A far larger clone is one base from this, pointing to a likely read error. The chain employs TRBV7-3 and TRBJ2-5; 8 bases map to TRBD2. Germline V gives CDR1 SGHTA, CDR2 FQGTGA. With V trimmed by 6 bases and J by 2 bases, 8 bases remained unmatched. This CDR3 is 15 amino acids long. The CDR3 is CASRPDRGRQETQYF. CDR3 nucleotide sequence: TGTGCCAGCAGGCCCGACCGCGGGAGGCAAGAGACCCAGTACTTC. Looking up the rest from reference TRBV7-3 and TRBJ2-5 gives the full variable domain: GAGVSQTPSNKVTEKGKYVELRCDPISGHTALYWYRQSLGQGPEFLIYFQGTGAADDSGLPNDRFFAVRPEGSVSTLKIQRTERGDSAVYLCASRPDRGRQETQYFGPGTRLLVL.

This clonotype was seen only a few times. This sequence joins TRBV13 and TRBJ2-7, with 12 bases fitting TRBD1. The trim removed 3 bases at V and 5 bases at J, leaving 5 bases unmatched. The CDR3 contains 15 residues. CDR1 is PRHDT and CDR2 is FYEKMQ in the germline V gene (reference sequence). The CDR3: CASSFRDRGLDEQYF. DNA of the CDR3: TGTGCCAGCAGCTTCCGGGACAGGGGGCTAGACGAGCAGTACTTC.

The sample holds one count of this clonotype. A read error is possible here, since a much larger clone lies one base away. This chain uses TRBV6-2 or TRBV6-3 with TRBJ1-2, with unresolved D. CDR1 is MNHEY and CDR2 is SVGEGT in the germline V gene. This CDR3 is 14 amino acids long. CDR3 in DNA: TGTGCCAGCAACGCGCCCTTTTATGACTATGGCCACACCTTC. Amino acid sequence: CASNAPFYDYGHTF.

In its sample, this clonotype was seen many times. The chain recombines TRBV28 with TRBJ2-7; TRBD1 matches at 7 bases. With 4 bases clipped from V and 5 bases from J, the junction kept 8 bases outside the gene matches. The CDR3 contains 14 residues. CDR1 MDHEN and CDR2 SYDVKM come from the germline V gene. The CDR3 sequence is CASSSPGQANEQYF. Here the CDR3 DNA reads TGTGCCAGCAGTTCTCCCGGACAGGCCAACGAGCAGTACTTC.

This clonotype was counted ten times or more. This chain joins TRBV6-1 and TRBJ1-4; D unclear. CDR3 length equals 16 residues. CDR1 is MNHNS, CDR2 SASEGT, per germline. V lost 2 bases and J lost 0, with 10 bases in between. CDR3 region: CASSEWKVATNEKLFF. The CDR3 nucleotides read TGTGCCAGCAGTGAATGGAAGGTAGCAACTAATGAAAAACTGTTTTTT.

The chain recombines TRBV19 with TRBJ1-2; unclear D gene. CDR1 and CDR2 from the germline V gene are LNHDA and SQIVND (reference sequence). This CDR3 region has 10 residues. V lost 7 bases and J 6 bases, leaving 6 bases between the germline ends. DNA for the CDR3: TGTGCCAGTAAAGGACATGGCTACACCTTC. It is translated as CASKGHGYTF.

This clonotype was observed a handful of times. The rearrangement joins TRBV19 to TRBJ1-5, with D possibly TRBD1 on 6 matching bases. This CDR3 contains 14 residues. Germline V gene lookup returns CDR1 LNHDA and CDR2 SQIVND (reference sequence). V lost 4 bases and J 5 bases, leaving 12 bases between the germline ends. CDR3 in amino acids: CASSTNRVDQPQHF. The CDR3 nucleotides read TGTGCCAGTAGTACCAACAGGGTGGATCAGCCCCAGCATTTT.

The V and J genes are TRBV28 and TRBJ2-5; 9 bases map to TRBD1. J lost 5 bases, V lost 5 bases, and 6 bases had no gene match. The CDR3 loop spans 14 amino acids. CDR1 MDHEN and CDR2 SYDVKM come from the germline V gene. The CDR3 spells CASSQTGGMETQYF. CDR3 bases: TGTGCCAGCAGTCAGACAGGGGGAATGGAGACCCAGTACTTC.

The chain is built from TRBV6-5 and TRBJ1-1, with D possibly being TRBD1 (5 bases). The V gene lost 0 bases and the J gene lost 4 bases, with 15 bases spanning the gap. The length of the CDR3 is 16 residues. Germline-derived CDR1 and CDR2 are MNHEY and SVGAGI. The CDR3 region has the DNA TGTGCCAGCAGTTACTCGTCCCGGGGCGCTGTCACTGAAGCTTTCTTT. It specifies CASSYSSRGAVTEAFF.